This entry describes one T cell receptor beta chain. Treatment specified: oral pan-JAK inhibitor, 5-10 mg twice daily. Germline lookup yields CDR1 SNHLY and CDR2 FYNNEI. With 5 bases removed from V and 6 bases from J, the gap between germline ends came to 20 bases. The CDR3 is 16 amino acids. This record belongs to a study of CD8+ T cells in alopecia areata. Once RNA had been extracted, it was reverse transcribed into cDNA to act as the sequencing template. TCRdb's copy holds only in-frame clones and misses some; the assay was immunoSEQ multiplex PCR. The data show 200,000 to 250,000 clones, 35% to 40% seen once.

The source is a human donor with alopecia areata. The chain links TRBV2 to TRBJ1-5; the D gene is possibly TRBD1 (5 bases). Sequencing was performed on CD4+ T cells sorted from blood, taken between weeks 30 and 35, from a patient treated with tofacitinib. CDR3 DNA: TGTGCCAGCAGTCGAAGCTCAGGGCTCCTGGGTCAGCCCCAGCATTTT. Translation gives CASSRSSGLLGQPQHF.